The rows below give T cell receptor beta chains drawn from one sample of a study of T cell changes during pregnancy in multiple sclerosis. The protocol was immunoSEQ multiplex PCR, while the TCRdb copy is restricted to in-frame clones and leaves out a portion. The sample records nearly 60,000 clones, roughly 89% being singletons. The source was CD4+ T cells from peripheral blood mononuclear cells, collected after pregnancy. The receptors were gathered from a female donor in good health, enrolled as a control in a pregnancy study. The CDR3 runs from the conserved cysteine through the conserved F or W. The order of the fields is D gene, clone size, J gene, V gene, CDR3 protein, CDR3 DNA. The D gene is left open where the match is weak. Size values are once, few and many counts, or a class for expanded clones, and some rows have none.

>.|once|TRBJ1-5|TRBV18
CASSPWADNQPQHF
TGTGCCAGCTCACCCTGGGCAGACAATCAGCCCCAGCATTTT
>.|few|TRBJ2-2|TRBV18
CASSLRTGELFF
TGTGCCAGCTCACTCCGCACCGGGGAGCTGTTTTTT
>.|.|TRBJ2-7|TRBV20-1
CSVRLAYEQYF
TGCAGCGTCCGACTAGCCTACGAGCAGTACTTC
>TRBD2|.|TRBJ2-2|TRBV4-2
CASSPPFGTSGGAAGELFF
TGTGCCAGCAGCCCACCGTTCGGGACTAGCGGGGGGGCCGCCGGGGAGCTGTTTTTT
>TRBD1|.|TRBJ1-2|TRBV7-3
CASSSQGGVNYGYTF
TGTGCCAGCAGCTCCCAGGGGGGCGTAAACTATGGCTACACCTTC
>TRBD1|.|TRBJ2-2|TRBV7-3
CASSSMGQLNTGELFF
TGTGCCAGCAGCTCGATGGGACAGCTGAACACCGGGGAGCTGTTTTTT
>.|.|TRBJ1-1|TRBV5-6
CASSLAGYPDEAFF
TGTGCCAGCAGCTTGGCCGGGTATCCGGATGAAGCTTTCTTT
>TRBD1|few|TRBJ1-4|TRBV19
CASENQGAREKLFF
TGTGCCAGCGAAAATCAGGGGGCGCGTGAAAAACTGTTTTTT
>.|.|TRBJ1-2|TRBV5-4
CASSLARQVSYGYTF
TGTGCCAGCAGCTTGGCCAGGCAGGTTTCATATGGCTACACCTTC
>.|.|TRBJ1-1|TRBV4-3
CASSPRGGWDTEAFF
TGCGCCAGCAGCCCGAGGGGGGGCTGGGACACTGAAGCTTTCTTT
>TRBD1|.|TRBJ1-4|TRBV4-3
CASSQVQGAVIEKLFF
TGCGCCAGCAGCCAAGTTCAGGGGGCGGTCATAGAAAAACTGTTTTTT
>TRBD2|.|TRBJ2-3|TRBV4-1
CASSQLSGGSLDTQYF
TGCGCCAGCAGCCAATTAAGCGGGGGGTCACTAGATACGCAGTATTTT
>.|.|TRBJ2-6|TRBV5-1
CASSLTRGPGANVLTF
TGCGCCAGCAGCTTAACCAGAGGCCCTGGGGCCAACGTCCTGACTTTC
>TRBD1|.|TRBJ2-3|TRBV18
CASSPPVGQGIDTQYF
TGTGCCAGCTCACCACCGGTTGGACAGGGCATAGATACGCAGTATTTT
>.|once|TRBJ2-1|TRBV30
CAWSPGLTNEQFF
TGTGCCTGGAGCCCGGGACTCACAAATGAGCAGTTCTTC
>.|.|TRBJ1-5|TRBV6-5
CASSSSGTNNQPQHF
TGTGCCAGCAGTTCGTCCGGGACAAACAATCAGCCCCAGCATTTT
>.|.|TRBJ1-2|TRBV4-2
CASSQDVWREGYTF
TGTGCCAGCAGCCAAGACGTTTGGCGGGAGGGCTACACCTTC
>.|.|TRBJ1-2|TRBV2
CASSVGANNYGYTF
TGTGCCAGCTCCGTAGGGGCCAATAACTATGGCTACACCTTC
>TRBD2|.|TRBJ2-3|TRBV5-1
CASSQTTSGGLVRTQYF
TGCGCCAGCAGCCAAACGACTAGCGGGGGCCTCGTACGTACGCAGTATTTT
>.|once|TRBJ2-2|TRBV5-4
CASSSDSPNTGELFF
TGTGCCAGCAGCTCGGACAGCCCGAACACCGGGGAGCTGTTTTTT
>TRBD1|.|TRBJ2-1|TRBV18
CASSSGTGGMNEQFF
TGTGCCAGCTCATCCGGGACAGGGGGGATGAATGAGCAGTTCTTC
>TRBD1|.|TRBJ1-1|TRBV10-3
CAISESRGQGSDTEAFF
TGTGCCATCAGTGAGTCGAGGGGACAGGGGAGTGACACTGAAGCTTTCTTT
>.|once|TRBJ1-1|TRBV5-5
CASSGRVKSTEAFF
TGTGCCAGCAGCGGCAGGGTGAAGAGCACTGAAGCTTTCTTT
>TRBD1|few|TRBJ1-6|TRBV7-3
CASSSWDRGHNSPLHF
TGTGCCAGCAGCTCTTGGGACAGGGGACACAATTCACCCCTCCACTTT
>TRBD2|.|TRBJ2-7|TRBV10-3
CAISDDLGLAINEQYF
TGTGCCATCAGTGACGATCTAGGACTAGCGATCAACGAGCAGTACTTC
>.|.|TRBJ2-7|TRBV4-3
CASSQEIPAGTSASGYEQYF
TGCGCCAGCAGCCAAGAGATCCCCGCAGGGACTTCGGCTAGTGGCTACGAGCAGTACTTC
>TRBD1|.|TRBJ1-2|TRBV19
CASSIRDSNYGYTF
TGTGCCAGTAGTATAAGGGACAGTAACTATGGCTACACCTTC
>.|.|TRBJ1-1|TRBV29-1
CSGNGAGRTEAFF
TGCAGCGGGAATGGGGCAGGGAGGACTGAAGCTTTCTTT
>TRBD1|.|TRBJ1-2|TRBV2
CATAGTGGLRGYTF
TGTGCCACCGCGGGGACAGGGGGCTTGCGTGGCTACACCTTC
>.|.|TRBJ1-5|TRBV15
CATSRVRVSKPQHF
TGTGCCACCAGCAGAGTCAGGGTGTCAAAGCCCCAGCATTTT
>TRBD1|.|TRBJ2-5|TRBV29-1
CSVAGGETQYF
TGCAGCGTTGCAGGGGGAGAGACCCAGTACTTC
>.|.|TRBJ2-7|TRBV6-1
CASSGRGASEQYF
TGTGCCAGCAGTGGGCGGGGAGCGAGCGAGCAGTACTTC
>.|.|TRBJ1-4|TRBV11-3
CASSLRSGSATNEKLFF
TGTGCCAGCAGCTTGCGGAGCGGCTCTGCAACTAATGAAAAACTGTTTTTT